A single sample is the source of the 21 T cell receptor beta chains below, sequenced in a study of response to subunit inactivated influenza vaccine. TCRdb processed the RT-PCR reads anew with MiXCR; each CDR3 protein has one entry. Among around 520,000 distinct CDR3 sequences listed, roughly 25% were seen once. The sample was CD4+ T cells sorted from PBMCs, taken roughly 5 days after vaccination. The origin of the receptors is a man aged 45 to 65 who received an inactivated influenza vaccine.

V and J are TRBV25-1 and TRBJ2-7, with D perhaps matching TRBD2 (6 bases). Trimming left V 6 bases short and J 3 bases short, with 18 bases between. Germline assignment: CDR1 MGHDK and CDR2 SYGVNS. This CDR3 region has 15 residues. The CDR3 spells CASRGGRWGYYEQYF. Here the CDR3 DNA reads TGTGCCAGCAGGGGAGGACGGTGGGGGTACTACGAGCAGTACTTC.

The genes are TRBV3-1 and TRBJ1-6, with 10 positions matching TRBD1. The CDR3 has 15 amino acids. Germline V gene lookup returns CDR1 LGHDT and CDR2 YNNKEL (reference sequence). Trimming removed 1 base from V and 8 bases from J; junction bases left unmatched: 2. Here the CDR3 reads CASSQAGQGYSPLHF. The CDR3, as DNA: TGTGCCAGCAGCCAAGCGGGACAGGGGTATTCACCCCTCCACTTT. The full variable domain, its missing parts supplied by reference TRBV3-1 and TRBJ1-6, is DTAVSQTPKYLVTQMGNDKSIKCEQNLGHDTMYWYKQDSKKFLKIMFSYNNKELIINETVPNRFSPKSPDKAHLNLHINSLELGDSAVYFCASSQAGQGYSPLHFGNGTRLTVT.

The chain carries TRBV12-3 or TRBV12-4 and TRBJ2-5; no clear D gene. This CDR3 comprises 13 residues. Trimming stripped 3 bases from V and 4 bases from J, with 9 bases between. In DNA, the CDR3 is TGTGCCAGCAGTTTTGTCCGTGGAGAGACCCAGTACTTC. Protein: CASSFVRGETQYF.

The gene calls are TRBV28 and TRBJ2-3, with D unresolved. Germline CDR1 MDHEN, CDR2 SYDVKM. V was cut by 5 bases and J by 1 base, with 13 bases left in between. CDR3 size: 15 residues. CDR3 region: CASSPSGPRTDTQYF. CDR3 DNA sequence: TGTGCCAGCAGTCCCTCGGGCCCTCGCACAGATACGCAGTATTTT.

This clonotype turned up a few times. V is TRBV18 and J is TRBJ2-1, with 14 positions matching TRBD2. Germline V gene data show CDR1 as KGHSH and CDR2 as LQKENI. CDR3 length: 18 residues. V trimming: 2 bases; J trimming: 9 bases; junction bases outside the gene matches: 12. CDR3 nucleotide sequence: TGTGCCAGCTCACCATCGACTAGCGGGAGGGCCCTAGGGGGTGAGCAGTTCTTC. It yields the protein CASSPSTSGRALGGEQFF.

The V gene is TRBV6-5, the J gene TRBJ1-3; D possibly corresponds to TRBD1 (6 bases). This CDR3 is 16 amino acids long. The V end lost 0 bases, the J end lost 2 bases, and 11 bases lay between the germline ends. Germline loops: CDR1 MNHEY, CDR2 SVGAGI. The CDR3 spells CASSYSMGATGNTIYF. DNA for the CDR3: TGTGCCAGCAGTTACTCTATGGGGGCGACTGGAAACACCATATATTTT.

This clonotype was counted only a few times. The chain recombines TRBV7-3 with TRBJ2-3; D is possibly TRBD1 (6 bases). This CDR3 contains 13 residues. Germline loops: CDR1 SGHTA, CDR2 FQGTGA. Trimming took 6 bases from V and 4 from J, leaving 11 bases between them. The CDR3 sequence is CASSWDTADTQYF. The CDR3 bases are TGTGCCAGCAGTTGGGACACGGCAGATACGCAGTATTTT.

The chain links TRBV7-9 to TRBJ1-2; 7 bases line up with TRBD1. The CDR3 spans 13 residues. CDR1 and CDR2 from the germline V gene are SEHNR and FQNEAQ (reference sequence). Trimming at V came to 2 bases and at J to 6 bases, leaving 3 bases not matched to a gene. The CDR3, as DNA: TGTGCCAGCAGCTTACAAGGGGGCCATGGCTACACCTTC. The encoded protein is CASSLQGGHGYTF.

The V gene is TRBV7-2, the J gene TRBJ2-5, with D perhaps TRBD1 (6 bases). Trimming removed 5 bases from V and 14 bases from J, with 18 bases in between. This CDR3 comprises 12 residues. CDR1 and CDR2 (germline): SGHTA, FQGNSA. CDR3 sequence (DNA): TGTGCCAGCAGCCCCGCAGAGGACAGTCCCTACTTC. Translated, it gives CASSPAEDSPYF.

The sample holds a few counts of this clonotype. V gene TRBV20-1 combines with J gene TRBJ2-7; unclear D gene. The CDR3 runs to 13 residues. Germline lookup yields CDR1 DFQATT and CDR2 SNEGSKA (reference sequence). This CDR3 is CSLEIRQPYEQYF. DNA for the CDR3: TGCAGCTTAGAGATACGGCAGCCCTACGAGCAGTACTTC.

The chain is built from TRBV12-3 or TRBV12-4 and TRBJ1-6; D gene ambiguous. Trimming pared 6 bases from V and 10 bases from J, leaving 16 bases between. The CDR3 sequence is 14 residues long. The CDR3 loop reads CASSPSAMSSPLHF. In DNA, the CDR3 is TGTGCCAGCAGCCCGAGTGCGATGAGCTCACCCCTCCACTTT.

In its sample, this clonotype was seen a few times. The chain combines TRBV20-1 with TRBJ2-5; the D is unclear. Looked up from germline, CDR1 is DFQATT and CDR2 is SNEGSKA (reference sequence). Trimming shortened V by 8 bases and J by 1 base, and 20 bases separated the two germline ends. The CDR3 length is 15 residues. CDR3 loop: CSSDRANDVQETQYF. The CDR3 DNA reads TGCAGTTCTGACCGGGCCAACGATGTCCAAGAGACCCAGTACTTC.

This rearrangement joins TRBV28 to TRBJ1-4; 9 bases are shared with TRBD1. There are 15 residues in the CDR3. Losses at the gene ends were 6 bases for V and 3 bases for J; bases not matched to a gene: 5. Germline V CDR1 and CDR2: MDHEN, SYDVKM. The CDR3 reads CASRPTGGSNEKLFF. For the CDR3, the DNA is TGTGCCAGCAGGCCTACAGGGGGCTCTAATGAAAAACTGTTTTTT.

The CDR3, as DNA: TGTGCCAGCAGTACAGGGATCAATGGCTACACCTTC. The encoded protein is CASSTGINGYTF. The gene calls are TRBV6-5 and TRBJ1-2, with D perhaps TRBD1 (6 bases). With 5 bases removed from V and 6 bases from J, the gap between germline ends came to 10 bases. Germline V gives CDR1 MNHEY, CDR2 SVGAGI. The CDR3 length is 12 residues.

V and J are TRBV10-3 and TRBJ1-5; 7 bases fit TRBD1. The CDR3 spans 16 residues. V lost 6 bases to trimming and J lost 0 bases; unmatched junction nucleotides: 8. The germline V gene has CDR1 ENHRY and CDR2 SYGVKD. Here the CDR3 DNA reads TGTGCCATCAGGTCGGGGACAGCCGATAGCAATCAGCCCCAGCATTTT. Protein product: CAIRSGTADSNQPQHF.

V gene TRBV5-1 combines with J gene TRBJ2-7, with a possible D match to TRBD2 (7 bases). V shed 1 base and J shed 2 bases, with 19 bases lying between them. CDR3 length equals 17 residues. Germline CDR1 is SGHRS and CDR2 is YFSETQ. In DNA form, the CDR3 reads TGCGCCAGCAGCTTGCGGTCGGGGGGCTCTTCAACCTACGAGCAGTACTTC. It translates to CASSLRSGGSSTYEQYF.

The chain joins TRBV7-2 to TRBJ2-7; no clear D. The CDR3 runs to 13 residues. Trimming left V 4 bases short and J 3 bases short, with 10 bases between. Germline-derived CDR1 and CDR2 are SGHTA and FQGNSA. The CDR3 is CASSSGSNYEQYF. The CDR3 DNA reads as TGTGCCAGCAGCTCAGGTTCAAACTACGAGCAGTACTTC.

Only a few counts were recorded for this clonotype. The rearrangement uses TRBV2 and TRBJ1-2; 8 bases are shared with TRBD1. Germline CDR1 is SNHLY and CDR2 is FYNNEI. The CDR3 length is 13 residues. V lost 8 bases, J lost 8 bases, and 10 bases stayed unmatched. The CDR3 coding sequence is TGTGCCAGCGCCCGTGGGACAGGCGAAGGCTACACCTTC. Its protein is CASARGTGEGYTF.

This clonotype was seen only a few times. The rearrangement links TRBV27 to TRBJ2-1, with D tentatively TRBD2 (6 bases). The germline V and J ends were trimmed by 8 bases and 6 bases, with 17 bases remaining between them. The CDR3 extends over 14 amino acids. CDR1 is MNHEY and CDR2 is SMNVEV in the germline V gene (reference sequence). CDR3 nucleotide sequence: TGTGCCAGCCAGGAGGCGGGAAAACTCAATGAGCAGTTCTTC. The encoded protein is CASQEAGKLNEQFF.

The CDR3 is CSVVVPGANVLTF. The CDR3 nucleotides are TGCAGCGTTGTAGTCCCTGGGGCCAACGTCCTGACTTTC. V is TRBV29-1 and J is TRBJ2-6; the D is unclear. Germline CDR1 reads SQVTM; CDR2 reads ANQGSEA. This CDR3 spans 13 amino acids. V was clipped by 4 bases and J by 2 bases, with 6 bases between them.

J is TRBJ1-1 and V is TRBV5-1; D uncertain. V was cut by 3 bases and J by 3 bases, with 12 bases left in between. The CDR3 is made up of 14 amino acids. The germline CDR1 and CDR2 sequences are SGHRS and YFSETQ. The CDR3 sequence is CASSSQGRDTEAFF. CDR3 sequence (DNA): TGCGCCAGCAGCTCCCAAGGAAGGGACACTGAAGCTTTCTTT.